The T cell receptor (beta chain) described here comes from a study of blood T cell repertoires in COVID-19. Background on the study: Material from acute and convalescent COVID-19 was sourced from the United States, Italy and Spain. Sources were T cells, B-cell-depleted T cells, or PBMCs; the material itself was cDNA or gDNA.

Produced via immunoSEQ multiplex PCR; TCRdb's table is partial and in-frame only. The sample contains approximately 210,000 clones, 85% to 90% of which appear only once. CDR1 and CDR2 (germline): MNHEY, SMNVEV (reference sequence). This CDR3 spans 14 amino acids. With V trimmed by 11 bases and J by 7 bases, 14 bases remained unmatched. This study enrolled people aged about 18 to 100 from 24 US geographic areas. The study assigned cohorts using participant-reported clinical history. The origin of this receptor is a woman between 50 and 59 years old with acute COVID-19. Sequencing was performed on PBMCs or T cells enriched from blood (not recorded which). The chain uses TRBV27 and TRBJ2-1, with 7 bases that match TRBD2. CDR3 in amino acids: CACRLQRGLNEQFF. As DNA, the CDR3 is TGTGCCTGTAGACTCCAGCGGGGCTTGAATGAGCAGTTCTTC.